The TCR beta chain under discussion was sequenced for a study of cytomegalovirus exposure and HLA in healthy donors. Vbeta (60) and Jbeta (13) primers were used in the PCR. TCRdb's table, derived via immunoSEQ multiplex PCR, lists solely in-frame clones and lacks some. The sample lists about 110,000 clones, 70% to 80% seen once, with about 3% in the top ten. Germline V CDR1 and CDR2: SGHAT, FQNNGV. V lost 4 bases to trimming and J lost 1 base, with 7 bases between them. The CDR3 loop spans 13 amino acids. Regarding the study as a whole: Whilst most TCR sequences proved rare, a subset of public TCRs occurred across many donors. Later examination showed HLA-associated TCR beta chains had greater clonal expansion than equally common others. Excluded were some V segments that proved indistinguishable, including TRBV6-2 and TRBV6-3.

Worth noting for this clone: Its specificity is not known.

At collection, donors were nominally healthy, but unrecorded immune exposures were probable. Source material: PBMCs. The rearrangement joins TRBV11-2 to TRBJ1-1; D not certain. The TCR originated in a woman under 30 in good health and CMV-seropositive. DNA for the CDR3: TGTGCCAGCAGCTCAACCGGGAACACTGAAGCTTTCTTT. It encodes CASSSTGNTEAFF.